Shown below are 30 T cell receptor beta chains from a single sample sequenced in a study of blood T cells in healthy people across ages. Next came a second PCR, run for roughly 6 to 11 cycles, which used a sample-barcoded 5' primer along with a J-beta primer mix. TCRdb re-analysed the 5' RACE reads in MiXCR, keeping a single row per CDR3 protein. The sample holds 450,000 to 650,000 distinct CDR3 sequences, under 30% seen once. Separately, the same data were catalogued under a study of T cells of mothers and their children.

Sequences were obtained from blood. The receptors come from a boy under 18 in good health.

The table lists this clonotype with a few counts. Likely a read error: the CDR3 ends without its conserved phenylalanine or tryptophan. The chain is built from TRBV7-3 and TRBJ2-3, with D possibly called TRBD1 or TRBD2 (6 bases each). Germline loops: CDR1 SGHTA, CDR2 FQGTGA. The CDR3 loop spans 15 amino acids. V was cut by 5 bases and J by 2 bases, with 14 bases left in between. The CDR3 nucleotides are TGTGCCAGCAGCCCCCTCCCGGGGGCCACAGATACGCAGTATCTT. As protein: CASSPLPGATDTQYL.

The chain combines TRBV20-1 with TRBJ2-1; 8 nucleotides agree with TRBD2. This CDR3 contains 14 residues. Germline V CDR1 and CDR2: DFQATT, SNEGSKA (reference sequence). V gave up 3 bases and J gave up 5 bases; unmatched junction bases: 6. The CDR3 coding sequence is TGCAGTGCTAGGGGACTAGGGAGCGACAATGAGCAGTTCTTC. Protein sequence: CSARGLGSDNEQFF.

This clonotype occurred a few times. The chain uses TRBV29-1 and TRBJ2-5; possibly TRBD2 for D (6 bases). The CDR3 runs 13 residues. Per germline, CDR1 SQVTM and CDR2 ANQGSEA. V was cut by 5 bases and J by 4 bases, with 14 bases left in between. CDR3 coding DNA: TGCAGCGTTTTTACGCGGGGTCGAGAGACCCAGTACTTC. Translation: CSVFTRGRETQYF. Combining the CDR3 with reference TRBV29-1 and TRBJ2-5 gives the whole variable domain SAVISQKPSRDICQRGTSLTIQCQVDSQVTMMFWYRQQPGQSLTLIATANQGSEATYESGFVIDKFPISRPNLTFSTLTVSNMSPEDSSIYLCSVFTRGRETQYFGPGTRLLVL.

This clonotype has just one count. Being one base from a much bigger clone, this may be a read error. V is TRBV5-1 and J is TRBJ2-1, with D possibly being TRBD2 (6 bases). There are 12 residues in the CDR3. CDR1 and CDR2 (germline): SGHRS, YFSETQ. The CDR3 here is CASSPGGDERFF. CDR3 DNA sequence: TGCGCCAGCAGCCCCGGAGGGGATGAGCGGTTCTTC.

The rearrangement links TRBV18 to TRBJ2-2, with TRBD2 as a possible D gene (5 bases). CDR1 is KGHSH, CDR2 LQKENI, per germline. This CDR3 spans 15 amino acids. V was cut by 3 bases and J by 2 bases, with 10 bases left in between. CDR3 in DNA: TGTGCCAGCTCACCGCGGGCAGCAAACACCGGGGAGCTGTTTTTT. This translates into CASSPRAANTGELFF.

The genes are TRBV27 and TRBJ2-1, with 11 bases that match TRBD2. V shed 6 bases and J 4 bases; nucleotides not matched to a gene: 5. The CDR3 totals 15 residues. Germline V CDR1 and CDR2: MNHEY, SMNVEV (reference sequence). CDR3: CASRIRTSGYNEQFF. CDR3 nucleotide sequence: TGTGCCAGCAGGATTAGGACTAGCGGGTACAATGAGCAGTTCTTC.

The rearrangement joins TRBV7-9 to TRBJ2-5; no firm D call. Germline-derived CDR1 and CDR2 are SEHNR and FQNEAQ (reference sequence). V shed 1 base and J shed 2 bases, with 8 bases lying between them. The CDR3 totals 14 residues. CDR3 coding DNA: TGTGCCAGCAGCTTAGACAACGCTCAAGAGACCCAGTACTTC. Protein sequence: CASSLDNAQETQYF.

This clonotype was seen more than once but under ten times. The chain links TRBV20-1 to TRBJ2-7; D possibly corresponds to TRBD2 (5 bases). In germline, CDR1 is DFQATT, CDR2 SNEGSKA (reference sequence). This CDR3 region has 14 residues. V was pared by 0 bases and J by 0 bases, with 9 bases between. CDR3 residues: CSARDRGTSYEQYF. As DNA, the CDR3 is TGCAGTGCTAGAGATCGGGGAACCTCCTACGAGCAGTACTTC.

In its sample, this clonotype was seen many times. The chain links TRBV11-2 to TRBJ2-4, with 7 bases identical to TRBD1. Germline loops: CDR1 SGHAT, CDR2 FQNNGV. J was trimmed by 4 bases and V by 2 bases; bases with no gene match: 2. CDR3 length: 14 residues. The CDR3 sequence: CASSLRQGKNIQYF. In nucleotides, the CDR3 is TGTGCCAGCAGCTTAAGACAGGGTAAAAACATTCAGTACTTC. The whole variable domain, filled in from reference TRBV11-2 and TRBJ2-4, reads EAGVAQSPRYKIIEKRQSVAFWCNPISGHATLYWYQQILGQGPKLLIQFQNNGVVDDSQLPKDRFSAERLKGVDSTLKIQPAKLEDSAVYLCASSLRQGKNIQYFGAGTRLSVL.

This chain joins TRBV13 and TRBJ2-7; the D is unclear. The germline V gene has CDR1 PRHDT and CDR2 FYEKMQ (reference sequence). The CDR3 contains 12 residues. V lost 1 base, J lost 6 bases, and 7 bases lay in between. CDR3 sequence reads: CASSLAKGEQYF. For the CDR3, the DNA is TGTGCCAGCAGCTTAGCGAAGGGCGAGCAGTACTTC.

The sample holds one count of this clonotype. V and J are TRBV20-1 and TRBJ2-3, with D perhaps matching TRBD2 (5 bases). The CDR3 runs to 17 residues. Deletions cut 6 bases from V and 4 bases from J, with 26 bases between. Germline V lookup: CDR1 DFQATT, CDR2 SNEGSKA (reference sequence). The CDR3 loop reads CSARLNFPGVSSDTQYF. DNA for the CDR3: TGCAGTGCCCGATTAAACTTTCCCGGGGTGAGCTCAGATACGCAGTATTTT.

This clonotype was counted a few times. The chain employs TRBV6-1 and TRBJ2-5; 9 bases align to TRBD1. The J call is uncertain, as TRBJ2-1 better fits the DNA end. The CDR3 totals 14 residues. Germline CDR1 is MNHNS and CDR2 is SASEGT. The CDR3 sequence is CASSRDRANNEQFF. The CDR3 DNA reads TGTGCCAGCAGCCGGGACAGGGCTAATAATGAGCAGTTCTTC.

This clonotype was recorded a few times. The gene calls are TRBV4-1 and TRBJ2-5, with D possibly matching TRBD2 (5 bases). The DNA end lines up better with TRBJ2-1; the J call may be wrong. Germline-derived CDR1 and CDR2 are MGHRA and YSYEKL. The CDR3 runs to 14 residues. The CDR3 region is CASSRVLSGNEQFF. The CDR3 nucleotides are TGCGCCAGCAGCCGAGTCCTAAGCGGCAATGAGCAGTTCTTC.

The chain uses TRBV20-1 and TRBJ2-7, with 8 positions matching TRBD2. This CDR3 region has 14 residues. Germline V gives CDR1 DFQATT, CDR2 SNEGSKA (reference sequence). CDR3 DNA: TGCAGCCGGACCCCGCTAGCGGGTTCCTACGAGCAGTACTTC. Translation gives CSRTPLAGSYEQYF.

There are many counts of this clonotype. The V and J genes are TRBV27 and TRBJ2-7, with TRBD1 matching over 7 bases. The germline V gene encodes CDR1 MNHEY and CDR2 SMNVEV (reference sequence). The CDR3 length is 13 residues. J gave up 4 bases and V 6 bases, and 6 bases lay outside the gene matches. DNA for the CDR3: TGTGCCAGCAGCCCTCGGACAGGTTACGAGCAGTACTTC. This encodes CASSPRTGYEQYF.

CDR3 DNA: TGTGCCAGCAGTGTTAGCTATAACTATGGCTACACCTTC. Translating gives CASSVSYNYGYTF. The chain carries TRBV2 and TRBJ1-2; D remains ambiguous. Deletions cut 4 bases from V and 1 base from J, with 7 bases between. This CDR3 has 13 residues. Per the germline V gene, CDR1 is SNHLY and CDR2 is FYNNEI.

This clonotype was observed a handful of times. The chain couples TRBV12-3 or TRBV12-4 to TRBJ2-7; maybe TRBD2 (6 bases). The V end lost 6 bases, the J end lost 0 bases, and 15 bases lay between the germline ends. The CDR3 runs to 15 residues. This CDR3 is CASRRGTLSSYEQYF. The CDR3 DNA reads TGTGCCAGCAGACGCGGGACGCTGAGCTCCTACGAGCAGTACTTC.

The chain employs TRBV20-1 and TRBJ2-5; 10 bases align to TRBD2. The J call is doubtful: the DNA matches TRBJ2-1 better. The CDR3 has 14 residues. The germline gives CDR1 DFQATT, CDR2 SNEGSKA (reference sequence). CDR3 region: CSATTSGLYNEQFF. The CDR3 DNA reads as TGCAGTGCAACGACTAGCGGGTTATACAATGAGCAGTTCTTC.

Only a few counts were recorded for this clonotype. The chain combines TRBV28 with TRBJ1-5; the D is unclear. The CDR3 spans 14 residues. Trimming shortened V by 8 bases and J by 3 bases, and 14 bases separated the two germline ends. Germline CDR1 MDHEN, CDR2 SYDVKM. The CDR3 region is CASALRPPNQPQHF. The DNA for the CDR3 is TGTGCCAGCGCCCTCAGGCCCCCCAATCAGCCCCAGCATTTT.

This rearrangement joins TRBV28 to TRBJ2-5, with D maybe TRBD2 (5 bases). The germline V and J ends were trimmed by 5 bases and 0 bases, with 16 bases remaining between them. From germline, CDR1 is MDHEN and CDR2 SYDVKM. The CDR3 has 16 residues. The CDR3 DNA reads as TGTGCCAGCAGTCCTGACGGAGGAACTTACCAAGAGACCCAGTACTTC. It yields the protein CASSPDGGTYQETQYF.

The chain couples TRBV6-6 to TRBJ2-5, with D possibly being TRBD2 (5 bases). The V and J ends lost 6 bases and 11 bases respectively, with 22 bases between them. Germline-derived CDR1 and CDR2 are MNHNY and SVGAGI (reference sequence). This CDR3 spans 14 amino acids. CDR3 in DNA: TGTGCCAGCAGAGAACTAGGGCGTCCTGGTGAGCAGTACTTC. Its translation is CASRELGRPGEQYF.

This clonotype was detected only a few times. The chain has TRBV4-2 and TRBJ2-1; 8 bases fit TRBD1. Trimming took 3 bases from V and 1 from J; bases not matched to a gene: 2. CDR3 length equals 15 residues. CDR1 is LGHNA, CDR2 YNFKEQ, per germline. This chain's CDR3 is CASSQDRASYNEQFF. The CDR3 bases are TGTGCCAGCAGCCAGGACAGGGCGTCCTACAATGAGCAGTTCTTC.

Comment on this clonotype: Sequence at one end of the junction differs from germline and may be a read error. V is TRBV20-1 and J is TRBJ1-1; D is perhaps TRBD1 (6 bases). Germline CDR1 reads DFQATT; CDR2 reads SNEGSKA (reference sequence). The CDR3 totals 16 residues. The CDR3 reads CSARDDANRASTEAFF. The CDR3 coding sequence is TGCAGTGCTAGAGATGACGCCAACAGGGCAAGCACTGAAGCCTTCTTT.

This clonotype was seen a few times. CDR3 nucleotide sequence: TGCAGCGTTGAAGATCCCGGGGCAGTTAGGAACACTGAAGCTTTCTTT. It codes for CSVEDPGAVRNTEAFF. This chain uses TRBV29-1 with TRBJ1-1, with D tentatively TRBD1 (5 bases). CDR1 and CDR2 from the germline V gene are SQVTM and ANQGSEA. This CDR3 contains 16 residues. V was clipped by 0 bases and J by 1 base, with 15 bases between them. The full variable domain, in which reference TRBV29-1 and TRBJ1-1 provide the parts outside the CDR3, is SAVISQKPSRDICQRGTSLTIQCQVDSQVTMMFWYRQQPGQSLTLIATANQGSEATYESGFVIDKFPISRPNLTFSTLTVSNMSPEDSSIYLCSVEDPGAVRNTEAFFGQGTRLTVV.

This clonotype has only a few counts. The V call is TRBV29-1, the J call TRBJ2-7, with D possibly TRBD1 on 5 matching bases. The CDR3 runs to 14 residues. Trimming cost V 7 bases and J 1 base, with 17 bases left between them. The germline CDR1 and CDR2 sequences are SQVTM and ANQGSEA. CDR3 residues: CSAIIQGTSYEQYF. DNA of the CDR3: TGCAGCGCCATCATCCAGGGTACTTCCTACGAGCAGTACTTC.

CDR3 region: CASSPNRGLSSEQYF. In nucleotides, the CDR3 is TGTGCCAGCAGTCCCAACAGGGGTCTAAGTAGCGAGCAGTACTTC. The gene calls are TRBV28 and TRBJ2-5; 7 positions match TRBD1. The J call may be wrong; the DNA end is better matched by TRBJ2-7. Germline CDR1 is MDHEN and CDR2 is SYDVKM. CDR3 length equals 15 residues.

This clonotype was seen just once. The rearrangement links TRBV10-3 to TRBJ1-6; D ambiguous. The V gene's germline CDR1 is ENHRY and CDR2 SYGVKD. Trimming removed 3 bases from V and 7 bases from J, with 7 bases in between. The CDR3 contains 13 residues. DNA for the CDR3: TGTGCCATCAGTGATATGGGGAATTCACCCCTCCACTTT. This codes for CAISDMGNSPLHF.

This rearrangement joins TRBV12-3 or TRBV12-4 to TRBJ2-3; 10 bases align to TRBD2. This CDR3 comprises 15 residues. V lost 6 bases and J lost 5; bases outside the gene matches: 8. CDR3 residues: CASSPERGGRDTQYF. As DNA, the CDR3 is TGTGCCAGCAGCCCTGAGCGGGGGGGGAGAGATACGCAGTATTTT.

This clonotype occurred a few times. The rearrangement links TRBV18 to TRBJ1-4; TRBD1 agrees at 8 bases. After removal of 3 bases from V and 7 bases from J, the junction contained 7 bases not matched to a gene. Germline loops: CDR1 KGHSH, CDR2 LQKENI. The CDR3 runs to 15 residues. This CDR3 reads CASSPQGARGEKLFF. CDR3 in DNA: TGTGCCAGCTCACCCCAGGGGGCCCGGGGTGAAAAACTGTTTTTT.

Concerning this clonotype itself: At one end the junction does not follow the germline gene, possibly because of a read error. This chain joins TRBV20-1 and TRBJ2-1, with TRBD2 as a possible D gene (5 bases). The J call may be wrong; the DNA end is better matched by TRBJ2-7. The germline V gene encodes CDR1 DFQATT and CDR2 SNEGSKA (reference sequence). This CDR3 contains 14 residues. The CDR3, as DNA: TGCAGTGCTAGAGATCCGGGCGGGTCTTACGTGCAGTACTTC. It yields the protein CSARDPGGSYVQYF.